What follows are 20 T cell receptor beta chains derived from one specimen sequenced in a study of vaccination effects on CD4 cells after COVID-19 (dated by TCRdb to between 2021 and 2022). Libraries were constructed by the immunoSEQ multiplex PCR assay. TCRdb took over this immuneACCESS table, retaining in-frame rearrangements with V and J assigned. Such tables are incomplete; in checked studies, under half of the missing clones stem from an unresolved V gene, and the remainder is unexplained. The sample table shows roughly 41,000 clones, and 77% are seen once. The ten top clones hold 2.9% of the sample. What these receptors recognize is not known. In the ViraFEST assay, PBMC were stimulated with viral peptide pools, and TCR sequencing was then used to find antigen-specific CD4+ T cell clonotypes based on their expansion. After about 9 days of culture, CD4+ T cells were isolated with the EasySep CD4+ T cell isolation kit. The absence of prior SARS-CoV-2 infection in healthy vaccine recipients was confirmed by negative nucleocapsid antibodies before and after vaccination.

Sequencing used CD4+ T cells from PBMCs cultured with HCoV-NL63 spike peptides, obtained before COVID-19 vaccination. The cell subset or site label, as the study defines it: HCoV-NL63 spike overlapping peptide pool stimulation. These receptors were taken from a human donor who received a COVID-19 vaccine.

This chain connects TRBV3-1 (or the pseudogene TRBV3-2) to TRBJ1-1, with D possibly TRBD1 on 5 matching bases. The germline CDR1 and CDR2 sequences are LGHDT and YNNKEL (reference sequence). The CDR3 runs to 12 residues. The V gene lost 3 bases and the J gene lost 5 bases, with 7 bases spanning the gap. The CDR3 DNA sequence: TGTGCCAGCAGCCAGGGGGAAACTGAAGCTTTCTTT. Its translation: CASSQGETEAFF.

V and J are TRBV29-1 and TRBJ2-1, with 12 nucleotides matching TRBD2. Germline assignment: CDR1 SQVTM and CDR2 ANQGSEA. This CDR3 comprises 14 residues. V lost 6 bases, J lost 9 bases, and 9 bases stayed unmatched. CDR3 sequence (DNA): TGCAGCGTCTCTAGCGGGGGGGCAGTAGGTGAGCAGTTCTTC. Translated: CSVSSGGAVGEQFF.

In its sample, this clone was seen a few times. The rearrangement joins TRBV5-5 to TRBJ2-3; a possible D gene is TRBD1 (6 bases). Germline CDR1 reads SGHKS; CDR2 reads YYEKEE (reference sequence). V lost 0 bases and J lost 6, with 14 bases in between. The CDR3 is 15 residues long. The CDR3 DNA follows: TGTGCCAGCAGCTTGGCAGCCCAGAGGGGGGATACGCAGTATTTT. Its translation is CASSLAAQRGDTQYF.

V usage is TRBV15 and J usage is TRBJ1-1; D not resolved. The CDR3 consists of 13 residues. Trimming took off 4 bases at V and 4 bases at J, with 10 bases between the two ends. Germline loops: CDR1 LNHNV, CDR2 YYDKDF (reference sequence). CDR3 DNA: TGTGCCACCAGCATAGAGGTTTCCACTGAAGCTTTCTTT. Translation: CATSIEVSTEAFF.

This clone was observed a few times. This chain links TRBV5-6 with TRBJ2-2, with D perhaps given as TRBD1 or TRBD2 (6 bases each). V was cut by 2 bases and J by 8 bases, with 13 bases left in between. Germline CDR1 and CDR2: SGHDT and YYEEEE. This CDR3 is 14 amino acids long. As DNA, the CDR3 is TGTGCCAGCAGCTTTCGGTCGGGGGCTGGGGAGCTGTTTTTT. Translating it yields CASSFRSGAGELFF.

This chain connects TRBV5-1 to TRBJ1-4; D is undetermined. The CDR3 sequence is 14 residues long. V was cut by 0 bases and J by 4 bases, with 7 bases left in between. Germline CDR1 and CDR2: SGHRS and YFSETQ. This CDR3 is CASSLEGYNEKLFF. DNA of the CDR3: TGCGCCAGCAGCTTGGAAGGGTATAATGAAAAACTGTTTTTT. The whole variable domain, filled in from reference TRBV5-1 and TRBJ1-4, reads KAGVTQTPRYLIKTRGQQVTLSCSPISGHRSVSWYQQTPGQGLQFLFEYFSETQRNKGNFPGRFSGRQFSNSRSEMNVSTLELGDSALYLCASSLEGYNEKLFFGSGTQLSVL.

In this sample, this clone turned up once. The CDR3 nucleotides are TGTGCCAGTAGTACAAGACCGGAGGCAAATCAGCCCCAGCATTTT. This gives the protein CASSTRPEANQPQHF. This sequence joins TRBV19 and TRBJ1-5; D is undetermined. Trimming pared 4 bases from V and 4 bases from J, leaving 14 bases between. Germline CDR1 is LNHDA and CDR2 is SQIVND (reference sequence). The CDR3 is made up of 15 amino acids.

This clone came up once. The rearrangement joins TRBV3-1 (or the pseudogene TRBV3-2) to TRBJ2-7; unclear D gene. CDR1 is LGHDT, CDR2 YNNKEL, per germline (reference sequence). CDR3 length: 14 residues. V was cut by 0 bases and J by 3 bases, with 9 bases left in between. The CDR3 bases are TGTGCCAGCAGCCAAGATGGCCAATGCTACGAGCAGTACGTC. Translating gives CASSQDGQCYEQYV.

This clone came up once. The CDR3 here is CASAGSRRGANVLTF. The DNA of the CDR3 is TGTGCCAGCGCGGGGAGCCGTCGGGGGGCCAACGTCCTGACTTTC. The rearrangement joins TRBV19 to TRBJ2-6, with D possibly TRBD2 on 6 matching bases. Germline V gene sequence: CDR1 LNHDA, CDR2 SQIVND (reference sequence). The CDR3 is 15 amino acids. The V and J ends lost 9 bases and 4 bases respectively, with 16 bases between them.

J is TRBJ1-5 and V is TRBV7-2, with D unresolved. This CDR3 is 13 amino acids long. Germline CDR1 reads SGHTA; CDR2 reads FQGNSA. Trimming left V 1 base short and J 4 bases short, with 5 bases between. DNA for the CDR3: TGTGCCAGCAGCTTAGAGCAGAATCAGCCCCAGCATTTT. It specifies CASSLEQNQPQHF.

The chain couples TRBV4-1 to TRBJ1-5, with 10 bases matching TRBD1. The germline CDR1 and CDR2 sequences are MGHRA and YSYEKL. Trimming at V came to 6 bases and at J to 1 base, leaving 3 bases not matched to a gene. This CDR3 has 15 residues. In nucleotides, the CDR3 is TGCGCCAGCAGAGGACAGGGGGTGAGCAATCAGCCCCAGCATTTT. This sequence encodes CASRGQGVSNQPQHF.

The chain is built from TRBV3-1 (or the pseudogene TRBV3-2) and TRBJ1-1; no clear D. This CDR3 is 17 amino acids long. The germline V gene has CDR1 LGHDT and CDR2 YNNKEL (reference sequence). V lost 0 bases to trimming and J lost 1 base, with 15 bases between them. The CDR3 sequence: CASSQDGRRNGNTEAFF. In DNA form, the CDR3 reads TGTGCCAGCAGCCAAGATGGGCGGCGCAATGGGAACACTGAAGCTTTCTTT.

The chain has TRBV6-5 and TRBJ1-2, with D uncertain. Trimming removed 7 bases at V and 5 bases at J, with 11 bases between. This CDR3 comprises 12 residues. The germline V gene has CDR1 MNHEY and CDR2 SVGAGI. The CDR3 sequence is CASTIQEYGYTF. The CDR3 DNA sequence: TGTGCCAGCACCATCCAGGAATATGGCTACACCTTC.

The rearrangement uses TRBV9 and TRBJ1-2; D is unclear. The CDR3 covers 16 residues. V lost 0 bases and J 4 bases, leaving 16 bases between the germline ends. Germline CDR1 and CDR2: SGDLS and YYNGEE. Here the CDR3 reads CASSVGPFAAGYGYTF. The DNA for the CDR3 is TGTGCCAGCAGCGTAGGTCCCTTCGCGGCCGGCTATGGCTACACCTTC.

The J gene is TRBJ1-4, the V gene TRBV2, with D perhaps matching TRBD1 (6 bases). Between the trimmed V and J ends, which lost 7 bases and 6 bases, there was a span of 12 bases. This CDR3 has 13 amino acids. Germline CDR1 reads SNHLY; CDR2 reads FYNNEI. CDR3 nucleotide sequence: TGTGCCAGCACCCCTCCAGGGGATGAAAAACTGTTTTTT. Translating gives CASTPPGDEKLFF. The variable domain in full, completed from reference TRBV2 and TRBJ1-4, reads EPEVTQTPSHQVTQMGQEVILRCVPISNHLYFYWYRQILGQKVEFLVSFYNNEISEKSEIFDDQFSVERPDGSNFTLKIRSTKLEDSAMYFCASTPPGDEKLFFGSGTQLSVL.

The chain couples TRBV7-9 to TRBJ2-4; no definite D call. Trimming removed 5 bases from V and 2 bases from J, with 10 bases in between. The CDR3 has 14 residues. Per germline, CDR1 SEHNR and CDR2 FQNEAQ (reference sequence). The CDR3 loop reads CASSQGLTKNIQYF. CDR3 bases: TGTGCCAGCAGCCAAGGGTTGACCAAAAACATTCAGTACTTC.

V and J are TRBV4-2 and TRBJ1-2; TRBD1 aligns across 7 bases. The CDR3 has 13 amino acids. Trimming removed 1 base from V and 8 bases from J; junction bases left unmatched: 4. Per germline, CDR1 LGHNA and CDR2 YNFKEQ. The CDR3 loop is CASSQGGQYGYTF. The CDR3 region has the DNA TGTGCCAGCAGCCAAGGGGGACAGTACGGCTACACCTTC.

This clone was picked up one time. V is TRBV5-1 and J is TRBJ2-5, with 10 bases that match TRBD1. The CDR3 is 14 residues long. Germline lookup yields CDR1 SGHRS and CDR2 YFSETQ. J gave up 3 bases and V 3 bases, and 2 bases lay outside the gene matches. The CDR3 DNA is TGCGCCAGCAGCTCGACAGGGGGCGAAGAGACCCAGTACTTC. Amino acid sequence: CASSSTGGEETQYF. Together with reference TRBV5-1 and TRBJ2-5, the CDR3 gives the full variable domain: KAGVTQTPRYLIKTRGQQVTLSCSPISGHRSVSWYQQTPGQGLQFLFEYFSETQRNKGNFPGRFSGRQFSNSRSEMNVSTLELGDSALYLCASSSTGGEETQYFGPGTRLLVL.

The chain uses TRBV5-1 and TRBJ1-3; TRBD1 agrees at 8 bases. Trimming cost V 4 bases and J 2 bases; bases outside gene matches: 2. The CDR3 runs to 14 residues. The germline gives CDR1 SGHRS, CDR2 YFSETQ. The CDR3 nucleotides read TGCGCCAGCAGCCTGGGACAGGCTGGAAACACCATATATTTT. Encoded protein: CASSLGQAGNTIYF.

The gene calls are TRBV7-6 and TRBJ2-3, with D tentatively TRBD2 (5 bases). V dropped 4 bases and J dropped 5 bases, with 19 bases sitting between them. Germline V gene lookup returns CDR1 SGHVS and CDR2 FNYEAQ. There are 16 residues in the CDR3. The CDR3 spells CASSSGVNHRGDTQYF. CDR3 sequence (DNA): TGTGCCAGCAGCTCCGGGGTTAACCACCGTGGAGATACGCAGTATTTT.